The 24 T cell receptor beta chains listed next were all sequenced from one sample in a study of blood T cell repertoires in COVID-19. Assay: immunoSEQ multiplex PCR; the TCRdb copy retains only in-frame clones and omits some. The sample consists of hundreds of thousands of clones, around four fifths of them appearing once. The source material was peripheral blood. The receptors originated from a woman older than 75 with acute or convalescent COVID-19.

This chain joins TRBV4-1 and TRBJ2-5, with a possible D match to TRBD1 (5 bases). The CDR3 is 14 amino acids. Deletions cut 0 bases from V and 5 bases from J, with 10 bases between. The V gene's germline CDR1 is MGHRA and CDR2 YSYEKL. CDR3 loop: CASSQDVGPETQYF. The DNA for the CDR3 is TGCGCCAGCAGCCAAGATGTGGGGCCGGAGACCCAGTACTTC.

The chain is built from TRBV28 and TRBJ2-3, with 7 bases matching TRBD1. V shed 2 bases and J 1 base; nucleotides not matched to a gene: 3. Germline values: CDR1 MDHEN, CDR2 SYDVKM. The length of the CDR3 is 15 residues. The CDR3 is CASSLRDSGTDTQYF. In nucleotides, the CDR3 is TGTGCCAGCAGTTTAAGGGACAGCGGCACAGATACGCAGTATTTT.

The rearrangement joins TRBV29-1 to TRBJ2-5; weak D call: TRBD2 (6 bases). The germline gives CDR1 SQVTM, CDR2 ANQGSEA. This CDR3 has 13 amino acids. The V end lost 5 bases, the J end lost 1 base, and 11 bases lay between the germline ends. CDR3 protein: CSVPLAPQETQYF. The CDR3 DNA sequence: TGCAGCGTTCCCCTAGCGCCCCAAGAGACCCAGTACTTC.

The gene calls are TRBV11-1 and TRBJ1-2; possible D gene TRBD1, 6 bases. This CDR3 is built from 14 residues. Trimming pared 1 base from V and 8 bases from J, leaving 14 bases between. CDR1 is SGHAT and CDR2 is FQDESV in the germline V gene (reference sequence). The CDR3 nucleotides are TGTGCCAGCAGCTTAGTCGCAGGGGATAGCGGCTACACCTTC. Translating it yields CASSLVAGDSGYTF. The full variable domain, rest sourced from reference TRBV11-1 and TRBJ1-2, is EAEVAQSPRYKITEKSQAVAFWCDPISGHATLYWYRQILGQGPELLVQFQDESVVDDSQLPKDRFSAERLKGVDSTLKIQPAELGDSAMYLCASSLVAGDSGYTFGSGTRLTVV.

The chain employs TRBV11-2 and TRBJ2-7, with a weak D call TRBD1 (7 bases). The CDR3 has 15 amino acids. The V end was cut by 1 base, the J end by 2 bases, with 12 bases between. Germline-derived CDR1 and CDR2 are SGHAT and FQNNGV. In nucleotides, the CDR3 is TGTGCCAGCAGCTTAGGGCCAGGGGGGACCTACGAGCAGTACTTC. Its protein product is CASSLGPGGTYEQYF.

The V gene is TRBV5-4, the J gene TRBJ1-2; the match to TRBD1 covers 8 bases. This CDR3 has 15 amino acids. Germline CDR1 is SGHNT and CDR2 is YYREEE (reference sequence). The J segment lost 1 base and the V segment lost 5 bases, leaving 7 bases of the junction unmatched. This CDR3 is CASSRGQGLNYGYTF. DNA for the CDR3: TGTGCCAGCAGTCGAGGACAGGGACTTAACTATGGCTACACCTTC.

The V and J genes are TRBV28 and TRBJ1-1, with 9 bases fitting TRBD1. After removal of 1 base from V and 3 bases from J, the junction contained 6 bases not matched to a gene. Germline CDR1 MDHEN, CDR2 SYDVKM. The CDR3 length is 16 residues. CDR3 region: CASSLLPGTGHTEAFF. The CDR3 DNA sequence: TGTGCCAGCAGTTTATTGCCCGGGACAGGGCACACTGAAGCTTTCTTT.

This clone was seen a single time. The CDR3 bases are TGTGCCAGCAGCGTCGGAGGCGTCCAAAACATTCAGTACTTC. Translating gives CASSVGGVQNIQYF. The rearrangement uses TRBV9 and TRBJ2-4; a possible D gene is TRBD2 (5 bases). Germline assignment: CDR1 SGDLS and CDR2 YYNGEE. V gave up 2 bases and J gave up 5 bases, with 11 bases separating them. The CDR3 is made up of 14 amino acids.

The V and J genes are TRBV7-2 and TRBJ1-1; 10 bases line up with TRBD1. J was trimmed by 4 bases and V by 5 bases; bases with no gene match: 7. Per germline, CDR1 SGHTA and CDR2 FQGNSA. The CDR3 is 15 amino acids. For the CDR3, the DNA is TGTGCCAGCAGCCCCTCGACAGGGGGCGTCACTGAAGCTTTCTTT. As protein: CASSPSTGGVTEAFF.

CDR3 DNA sequence: TGTGCCACTAAGGACAGGCCTAATGAAAAACTGTTTTTT. It codes for CATKDRPNEKLFF. The V and J genes are TRBV19 and TRBJ1-4; TRBD1 agrees at 7 bases. Germline assignment: CDR1 LNHDA and CDR2 SQIVND (reference sequence). V lost 10 bases and J lost 3; bases outside the gene matches: 5. The CDR3 is 13 amino acids.

This chain's CDR3 is CASSFAAGGVKNIQYF. The DNA of the CDR3 is TGTGCCAGCAGCTTTGCAGCGGGAGGAGTCAAAAACATTCAGTACTTC. The rearrangement joins TRBV13 to TRBJ2-4; 9 nucleotides align to TRBD2. The CDR3 runs to 16 residues. The germline CDR1 and CDR2 sequences are PRHDT and FYEKMQ (reference sequence). J lost 3 bases, V lost 3 bases, and 6 bases had no gene match.

The chain recombines TRBV13 with TRBJ2-3, with a weak D call TRBD2 (6 bases). The CDR3 spans 17 residues. In germline, CDR1 is PRHDT, CDR2 FYEKMQ (reference sequence). With 3 bases removed from V and 1 base from J, the gap between germline ends came to 17 bases. CDR3 sequence (DNA): TGTGCCAGCAGCTTTGCGCACGGGCCTAGCGGCACAGATACGCAGTATTTT. Amino acid sequence: CASSFAHGPSGTDTQYF.

The rearrangement uses TRBV28 and TRBJ2-7; 7 bases fit TRBD1. CDR1 MDHEN and CDR2 SYDVKM come from the germline V gene. The junction had 6 bases not matched to a gene; V was cut back by 5 bases and J by 2 bases. The CDR3 covers 14 residues. The CDR3 nucleotides are TGTGCCAGCAGTGATCCGGGACAGACCTACGAGCAGTACTTC. This gives the protein CASSDPGQTYEQYF.

V and J are TRBV4-1 and TRBJ1-3, with 7 bases aligning to TRBD1. With 0 bases clipped from V and 4 bases from J, the junction kept 6 bases outside the gene matches. The germline gives CDR1 MGHRA, CDR2 YSYEKL. This CDR3 has 16 residues. The CDR3 here is CASSQDHRGRGNTIYF. The CDR3 region has the DNA TGCGCCAGCAGCCAAGACCACAGGGGCAGAGGAAACACCATATATTTT.

The V and J genes are TRBV6-5 and TRBJ1-2; D not resolved. V shed 7 bases and J shed 2 bases, with 5 bases lying between them. The germline CDR1 and CDR2 sequences are MNHEY and SVGAGI. This CDR3 contains 11 residues. CDR3 sequence: CASTANYGYTF. CDR3 DNA: TGTGCCAGCACAGCGAACTATGGCTACACCTTC.

This clone occurred once. The chain uses TRBV5-6 and TRBJ2-7, with 7 bases that match TRBD2. Germline CDR1 reads SGHDT; CDR2 reads YYEEEE. With V trimmed by 2 bases and J by 5 bases, 10 bases remained unmatched. The CDR3 is 15 amino acids. The CDR3 loop is CASSLDPRGRDEQYF. In DNA, the CDR3 is TGTGCCAGCAGCTTAGACCCTCGCGGGAGAGACGAGCAGTACTTC.

There are a few counts of this clone. The chain is built from TRBV9 and TRBJ2-7; tentatively, D is TRBD2 (6 bases). Germline lookup yields CDR1 SGDLS and CDR2 YYNGEE. V gave up 2 bases and J gave up 2 bases, with 14 bases separating them. The CDR3 spans 15 residues. In DNA form, the CDR3 reads TGTGCCAGCAGCGTGGCGGGGTCAGTAACCTACGAGCAGTACTTC. Translating it yields CASSVAGSVTYEQYF.

With regard to this clone: Other DNA variants within this sample encode the same CDR3. This sequence joins TRBV28 and TRBJ2-3; no firm D call. Trimming removed 6 bases from V and 6 bases from J, with 7 bases in between. The CDR3 is 11 amino acids. Germline CDR1 is MDHEN and CDR2 is SYDVKM. CDR3 sequence: CASSPRDTQYF. CDR3 DNA: TGTGCCAGCAGCCCCAGGGATACGCAGTATTTT.

V is TRBV6-5 and J is TRBJ1-1, with D perhaps matching TRBD1 (5 bases). The germline gives CDR1 MNHEY, CDR2 SVGAGI. This CDR3 has 13 residues. Trimming removed 5 bases from V and 5 bases from J, with 12 bases in between. CDR3 amino acids: CASSPGRKTEAFF. Here the CDR3 DNA reads TGTGCCAGCAGTCCAGGGCGGAAAACTGAAGCTTTCTTT.

This clone was found once. The chain joins TRBV7-8 to TRBJ2-3; D is unresolved. Germline assignment: CDR1 SGHVS and CDR2 FQNEAQ. Trimming took off 0 bases at V and 9 bases at J, with 10 bases between the two ends. CDR3 size: 13 residues. CDR3 region: CASSLALPGTQYF. The CDR3 region has the DNA TGTGCCAGCAGCTTAGCATTGCCCGGGACGCAGTATTTT.

This chain uses TRBV20-1 with TRBJ2-1, with D uncertain. Trimming removed 3 bases at V and 5 bases at J, with 5 bases between. CDR1 is DFQATT and CDR2 is SNEGSKA in the germline V gene (reference sequence). The CDR3 length is 11 residues. CDR3 region: CSASKNNEQFF. The CDR3 bases are TGCAGTGCTAGCAAAAACAATGAGCAGTTCTTC.

The rearrangement links TRBV18 to TRBJ1-2; unclear D gene. This CDR3 is 15 amino acids long. CDR1 is KGHSH, CDR2 LQKENI, per germline. V was trimmed by 3 bases and J by 8 bases, leaving 19 bases between them. CDR3 amino acids: CASSPNTRSTSGYTF. In DNA, the CDR3 is TGTGCCAGCTCACCTAACACTCGATCCACTAGCGGCTACACCTTC.

This clone was seen a single time. The J gene is TRBJ2-5, the V gene TRBV4-1; D call uncertain. The V gene lost 1 base and the J gene lost 5 bases, with 8 bases spanning the gap. Germline V CDR1 and CDR2: MGHRA, YSYEKL. CDR3 length: 13 amino acids. DNA of the CDR3: TGCGCCAGCAGCCAAGTGCCGCGCGAGACCCAGTACTTC. Its protein is CASSQVPRETQYF.

DNA for the CDR3: TGCAGTGCGCGGCGGGGGGGGACCCAGTACTTC. Translating gives CSARRGGTQYF. The chain combines TRBV20-1 with TRBJ2-5; TRBD2 matches 9 bases. The CDR3 contains 11 residues. Germline V gene sequence: CDR1 DFQATT, CDR2 SNEGSKA (reference sequence). V lost 6 bases, J lost 7 bases, and 3 bases stayed unmatched.